Each of the 25 T cell receptor beta chains below was sequenced from the same sample in a study of T cell changes during pregnancy in multiple sclerosis. Sequencing was performed with immunoSEQ multiplex PCR; in TCRdb, only in-frame clones are kept and a portion is missing. The sample holds 35,000 to 50,000 clones, 85% to 95% seen once. The sample here was CD8+ T cells from peripheral blood mononuclear cells, taken in the third trimester of pregnancy. The receptors originated from a female donor with multiple sclerosis, enrolled in a pregnancy study.

The chain combines TRBV6-6 with TRBJ2-1; D remains ambiguous. This CDR3 spans 16 amino acids. Trimming removed 5 bases from V and 0 bases from J, with 14 bases in between. Germline CDR1 reads MNHNY; CDR2 reads SVGAGI (reference sequence). The CDR3 loop reads CASSLLVLSSYNEQFF. The CDR3 DNA is TGTGCCAGCAGTCTCCTCGTACTGAGCTCCTACAATGAGCAGTTCTTC.

The chain is built from TRBV7-8 and TRBJ2-3, with 8 bases lining up with TRBD1. The germline gives CDR1 SGHVS, CDR2 FQNEAQ. The V and J ends lost 1 base and 0 bases, in that order; junction bases with no gene match: 6. The CDR3 runs to 17 residues. The CDR3 protein is CASSLEEGTGSTDTQYF. For the CDR3, the DNA is TGTGCCAGCAGCTTAGAGGAGGGGACAGGTAGCACAGATACGCAGTATTTT.

The chain's CDR3 is CATSRDRTSVFTGELFF. CDR3 sequence (DNA): TGTGCCACCAGCAGAGACCGGACTAGCGTGTTCACCGGGGAGCTGTTTTTT. V and J are TRBV15 and TRBJ2-2, with 9 nucleotides matching TRBD2. The ends lost 0 bases at V and 4 bases at J; junction bases unmatched: 6. The CDR3 runs 17 residues. CDR1 and CDR2 from the germline V gene are LNHNV and YYDKDF (reference sequence).

V gene TRBV10-3 combines with J gene TRBJ2-7; D not resolved. The CDR3 consists of 12 residues. V was trimmed by 7 bases and J by 5 bases, leaving 12 bases between them. Looked up from germline, CDR1 is ENHRY and CDR2 is SYGVKD. The CDR3 spells CAITQSGDEQYF. The CDR3 DNA sequence: TGTGCCATCACGCAAAGTGGAGACGAGCAGTACTTC.

The chain employs TRBV4-3 and TRBJ2-1; 7 bases are shared with TRBD1. This CDR3 is 15 amino acids long. Germline loops: CDR1 LGHNA, CDR2 YSLEER. V lost 0 bases to trimming and J lost 10 bases; unmatched junction nucleotides: 9. The CDR3 sequence: CASSQDRSRGPEQFF. The CDR3 DNA sequence: TGCGCCAGCAGCCAAGATAGGTCGAGGGGGCCAGAGCAGTTCTTC.

The chain carries TRBV28 and TRBJ2-7, with D maybe TRBD2 (5 bases). This CDR3 spans 14 amino acids. Germline loops: CDR1 MDHEN, CDR2 SYDVKM. V lost 1 base to trimming and J lost 2 bases, with 9 bases between them. Here the CDR3 reads CASSLLASTYEQYF. As DNA, the CDR3 is TGTGCCAGCAGTTTATTAGCGTCTACCTACGAGCAGTACTTC.

This chain uses TRBV2 with TRBJ2-7; 7 bases match TRBD1. The germline gives CDR1 SNHLY, CDR2 FYNNEI. The CDR3 runs 16 residues. J lost 4 bases, V lost 0 bases, and 9 bases had no gene match. The CDR3 DNA is TGTGCCAGCAGTGAAGCGGAGACAGGGTCGTGGTACGAGCAGTACTTC. Translation gives CASSEAETGSWYEQYF. Combining the CDR3 with reference TRBV2 and TRBJ2-7 gives the whole variable domain EPEVTQTPSHQVTQMGQEVILRCVPISNHLYFYWYRQILGQKVEFLVSFYNNEISEKSEIFDDQFSVERPDGSNFTLKIRSTKLEDSAMYFCASSEAETGSWYEQYFGPGTRLTVT.

The chain carries TRBV10-3 and TRBJ2-3; the match to TRBD2 covers 14 bases. Germline V gene sequence: CDR1 ENHRY, CDR2 SYGVKD. This CDR3 is 24 amino acids long. V dropped 3 bases and J dropped 2; count of bases not matched to a gene: 25. The CDR3: CAISDVGQGAPSTSGRGYTDTQYF. The CDR3 region has the DNA TGTGCCATCAGTGATGTTGGACAGGGGGCCCCCTCGACTAGCGGGAGGGGATACACAGATACGCAGTATTTT.

The chain carries TRBV10-3 and TRBJ2-7; 7 bases line up with TRBD1. This CDR3 comprises 14 residues. V dropped 3 bases and J dropped 5; count of bases not matched to a gene: 7. CDR1 is ENHRY, CDR2 SYGVKD, per germline. The CDR3 sequence: CAISEPGQNDEQYF. In DNA form, the CDR3 reads TGTGCCATCAGTGAACCGGGACAGAACGACGAGCAGTACTTC.

The chain recombines TRBV30 with TRBJ2-2; no clear D. CDR1 is GTSNPN, CDR2 SVGIG, per germline (reference sequence). CDR3 length: 14 residues. The V end was cut by 1 base, the J end by 1 base, with 7 bases between. The CDR3 DNA reads as TGTGCCTGGAGTGGGCCCCTGAACACCGGGGAGCTGTTTTTT. Translated, it gives CAWSGPLNTGELFF.

V is TRBV5-6 and J is TRBJ1-3; no firm D call. The V end was cut by 1 base, the J end by 3 bases, with 14 bases between. Germline V lookup: CDR1 SGHDT, CDR2 YYEEEE. CDR3 length: 16 amino acids. This CDR3 is CASSLIGEGLGNTIYF. The CDR3, as DNA: TGTGCCAGCAGCTTGATCGGTGAGGGCCTTGGAAACACCATATATTTT. Using reference TRBV5-6 and TRBJ1-3 for the parts outside the CDR3, the full variable domain is DAGVTQSPTHLIKTRGQQVTLRCSPKSGHDTVSWYQQALGQGPQFIFQYYEEEERQRGNFPDRFSGHQFPNYSSELNVNALLLGDSALYLCASSLIGEGLGNTIYFGEGSWLTVV.

CDR3 sequence: CASSPTENYGYTF. The CDR3 region has the DNA TGCGCCAGCAGCCCTACAGAAAACTATGGCTACACCTTC. The chain employs TRBV5-1 and TRBJ1-2; unclear D gene. The CDR3 length is 13 residues. Germline CDR1 reads SGHRS; CDR2 reads YFSETQ. The germline V and J ends were trimmed by 4 bases and 2 bases, with 9 bases remaining between them.

The chain joins TRBV28 to TRBJ2-1, with D possibly matching TRBD1 (5 bases). This CDR3 is built from 14 residues. Germline-derived CDR1 and CDR2 are MDHEN and SYDVKM. The ends were cut back, 3 bases at V and 7 bases at J, with 13 bases in the middle. The CDR3 sequence: CASSFSWAGNEQFF. The CDR3 coding sequence is TGTGCCAGCAGTTTTTCGTGGGCAGGGAATGAGCAGTTCTTC.

This clone was seen a single time. The chain recombines TRBV6-5 with TRBJ1-6, with 7 nucleotides matching TRBD1. V shed 9 bases, J shed 2 bases, and the junction held 7 bases outside the gene matches. This CDR3 spans 15 amino acids. Germline loops: CDR1 MNHEY, CDR2 SVGAGI. The CDR3 sequence: CASWDRSTYNSPLHF. The CDR3 DNA follows: TGTGCCAGTTGGGACAGATCGACCTATAATTCACCCCTCCACTTT.

The chain links TRBV5-1 to TRBJ2-5; TRBD2 aligns across 16 bases. CDR1 is SGHRS and CDR2 is YFSETQ in the germline V gene. The V and J ends lost 3 bases and 5 bases, in that order; junction bases with no gene match: 7. CDR3 length: 17 amino acids. CDR3 region: CASSSGLAGGPGETQYF. CDR3 sequence (DNA): TGCGCCAGCAGCTCGGGACTAGCGGGAGGGCCGGGGGAGACCCAGTACTTC. The full variable domain, completed using reference TRBV5-1 and TRBJ2-5, is KAGVTQTPRYLIKTRGQQVTLSCSPISGHRSVSWYQQTPGQGLQFLFEYFSETQRNKGNFPGRFSGRQFSNSRSEMNVSTLELGDSALYLCASSSGLAGGPGETQYFGPGTRLLVL.

This clone was seen a handful of times. This sample includes further DNA sequences coding for the same CDR3. The genes are TRBV27 and TRBJ1-1; 7 bases are a match to TRBD1. V was clipped by 3 bases and J by 11 bases; unmatched bases: 9. Germline V CDR1 and CDR2: MNHEY, SMNVEV (reference sequence). The CDR3 contains 13 residues. The CDR3 DNA reads TGTGCCAGCAGTTTGGGACGCGGGACAGAGGCTTTCTTT. Translation: CASSLGRGTEAFF.

The chain has TRBV27 and TRBJ1-5; tentatively, D is TRBD1 (5 bases). V was cut by 3 bases and J by 2 bases, with 11 bases left in between. CDR1 is MNHEY, CDR2 SMNVEV, per germline (reference sequence). The CDR3 is 15 residues long. The CDR3 here is CASSFGGGGNQPQHF. In DNA, the CDR3 is TGTGCCAGCAGTTTTGGGGGAGGGGGCAATCAGCCCCAGCATTTT.

The rearrangement uses TRBV18 and TRBJ1-2, with 7 nucleotides matching TRBD1. Per the germline V gene, CDR1 is KGHSH and CDR2 is LQKENI. Trimming took 5 bases from V and 3 from J; bases not matched to a gene: 9. The length of the CDR3 is 15 residues. The CDR3 region is CASSVDGTADYGYTF. The DNA for the CDR3 is TGTGCCAGCTCAGTAGACGGGACAGCAGACTATGGCTACACCTTC.

The chain links TRBV27 to TRBJ2-2, with 7 bases identical to TRBD1. The germline V gene encodes CDR1 MNHEY and CDR2 SMNVEV (reference sequence). There are 17 residues in the CDR3. V was pared by 0 bases and J by 3 bases, with 7 bases of the junction left unmatched. The CDR3 loop is CASSLSTGTAYTGELFF. DNA of the CDR3: TGTGCCAGCAGTTTATCGACTGGGACAGCCTACACCGGGGAGCTGTTTTTT.

This chain connects TRBV6-1 to TRBJ2-1; D possibly corresponds to TRBD2 (6 bases). Looked up from germline, CDR1 is MNHNS and CDR2 is SASEGT. V dropped 6 bases and J dropped 10 bases, with 10 bases sitting between them. The length of the CDR3 is 11 residues. The CDR3 spells CASSGGWEQFF. CDR3 in DNA: TGTGCCAGCAGCGGGGGTTGGGAGCAGTTCTTC.

V is TRBV6-1 and J is TRBJ2-1; TRBD1 is a possible D gene (5 bases). V was trimmed by 6 bases and J by 7 bases, leaving 19 bases between them. Germline loops: CDR1 MNHNS, CDR2 SASEGT. This CDR3 contains 15 residues. The CDR3 protein is CASSYLGASDNEQFF. CDR3 nucleotides: TGTGCCAGCAGCTACCTAGGGGCTTCCGATAATGAGCAGTTCTTC.

This chain joins TRBV5-4 and TRBJ1-5; 9 bases line up with TRBD1. J was trimmed by 5 bases and V by 3 bases; bases with no gene match: 6. Looked up from germline, CDR1 is SGHNT and CDR2 is YYREEE (reference sequence). The CDR3 consists of 15 residues. The CDR3 nucleotides are TGTGCCAGCAGCTCGGGGACAGGGCCCGATCAGCCCCAGCATTTT. Amino acid sequence: CASSSGTGPDQPQHF.

This clone is judged medium-sized. The chain has TRBV27 and TRBJ2-7; 7 bases align to TRBD2. Germline CDR1 is MNHEY and CDR2 is SMNVEV (reference sequence). V was clipped by 5 bases and J by 3 bases; unmatched bases: 19. The CDR3 is 18 amino acids. The CDR3 reads CASSAITGGPLIFYEQYF. CDR3 bases: TGTGCCAGCAGTGCCATAACGGGAGGCCCTCTAATTTTCTACGAGCAGTACTTC.

The chain uses TRBV12-5 and TRBJ2-5; no clear D gene. With 7 bases removed from V and 2 bases from J, the gap between germline ends came to 8 bases. Germline CDR1 and CDR2: LGHNT and FRNRAP. The CDR3 consists of 12 residues. In nucleotides, the CDR3 is TGTGCTAGTGCCCTATCACAAGAGACCCAGTACTTC. It encodes CASALSQETQYF. The whole variable domain, filled in from reference TRBV12-5 and TRBJ2-5, reads DARVTQTPRHKVTEMGQEVTMRCQPILGHNTVFWYRQTMMQGLELLAYFRNRAPLDDSGMPKDRFSAEMPDATLATLKIQPSEPRDSAVYFCASALSQETQYFGPGTRLLVL.

This chain uses TRBV11-2 with TRBJ2-7, with 8 positions matching TRBD1. V shed 6 bases, J shed 2 bases, and the junction held 6 bases outside the gene matches. The germline CDR1 and CDR2 sequences are SGHAT and FQNNGV. The CDR3 sequence is 14 residues long. In DNA form, the CDR3 reads TGTGCCAGCAGTAGGGGGACAGGTACCTACGAGCAGTACTTC. The encoded protein is CASSRGTGTYEQYF.